These T cell receptor beta chains were read from a single sample in a study of CD8 T cells in Susac syndrome. MiXCR, run by TCRdb on the immunoSEQ multiplex PCR reads, gives a single entry per CDR3 protein. The top ten hold around 0.099% of the sample, which has about 210,000 distinct CDR3 sequences, 95% seen once. The sample taken for sequencing was CD4+ T cells from PBMCs. These receptor sequences come from a human donor with multiple sclerosis. Each CDR3 is given with its conserved first and last residue. D genes are given only for firm matches. Size tells how often a clone was seen (once, few, many) or the class of an expanded clone, and some rows leave it out.

J gene: TRBJ1-1
D gene: -
clone size: -
V gene: TRBV30
CDR3 protein: CAWRVGNEAFF
CDR3 DNA: TGTGCCTGGAGGGTGGGAAATGAAGCTTTCTTT

J gene: TRBJ2-1
D gene: TRBD1
clone size: -
V gene: TRBV25-1
CDR3 protein: CASRWTGGNEQFF
CDR3 DNA: TGTGCCAGCAGGTGGACAGGGGGCAATGAGCAGTTCTTC

J gene: TRBJ2-3
D gene: TRBD2
clone size: once
V gene: TRBV25-1
CDR3 protein: CASSDSTLAGATTDTQYF
CDR3 DNA: TGTGCCAGCAGTGACTCGACACTAGCGGGAGCGACCACAGATACGCAGTATTTT

J gene: TRBJ1-5
D gene: -
clone size: -
V gene: TRBV27
CDR3 protein: CASSSQGFGQPQHF
CDR3 DNA: TGTGCCAGCAGTTCACAGGGTTTCGGTCAGCCCCAGCATTTT

J gene: TRBJ2-5
D gene: -
clone size: -
V gene: TRBV30
CDR3 protein: CAWVPGGGETQYF
CDR3 DNA: TGTGCCTGGGTCCCTGGGGGTGGGGAGACCCAGTACTTC

J gene: TRBJ2-3
D gene: -
clone size: -
V gene: TRBV28
CDR3 protein: CASRTESTDTQYF
CDR3 DNA: TGTGCCAGCAGGACTGAGAGCACAGATACGCAGTATTTT

J gene: TRBJ2-2
D gene: TRBD2
clone size: -
V gene: TRBV28
CDR3 protein: CASSRTSGSAGELFF
CDR3 DNA: TGTGCCAGCAGTCGGACTAGCGGGAGTGCCGGGGAGCTGTTTTTT

J gene: TRBJ2-2
D gene: -
clone size: -
V gene: TRBV29-1
CDR3 protein: CSVARGVSGELFF
CDR3 DNA: TGCAGCGTTGCCAGGGGGGTATCCGGGGAGCTGTTTTTT

J gene: TRBJ2-5
D gene: -
clone size: -
V gene: TRBV3-1
CDR3 protein: CASSPRHTGGRETQYF
CDR3 DNA: TGTGCCAGCAGCCCAAGACATACGGGGGGCAGAGAGACCCAGTACTTC

J gene: TRBJ2-5
D gene: -
clone size: -
V gene: TRBV28
CDR3 protein: CASSLGLQAQETQYF
CDR3 DNA: TGTGCCAGCAGTTTGGGACTTCAGGCCCAAGAGACCCAGTACTTC

J gene: TRBJ2-7
D gene: -
clone size: -
V gene: TRBV20-1
CDR3 protein: CSAGFGQTLSYEQYF
CDR3 DNA: TGCAGTGCCGGTTTTGGGCAGACCCTATCCTACGAGCAGTACTTC

J gene: TRBJ2-2
D gene: -
clone size: once
V gene: TRBV9
CDR3 protein: CASSVGRLTNTGELFF
CDR3 DNA: TGTGCCAGCAGCGTAGGACGGCTAACGAACACCGGGGAGCTGTTTTTT

J gene: TRBJ2-7
D gene: -
clone size: -
V gene: TRBV28
CDR3 protein: CASSRLWEQYF
CDR3 DNA: TGTGCCAGCAGTCGCCTGTGGGAGCAGTACTTC

J gene: TRBJ1-2
D gene: -
clone size: -
V gene: TRBV3-1
CDR3 protein: CASSQASPGRYGYTF
CDR3 DNA: TGTGCCAGCAGCCAAGCAAGTCCAGGTCGCTATGGCTACACCTTC

J gene: TRBJ2-1
D gene: -
clone size: -
V gene: TRBV6-5
CDR3 protein: CASSYLDRREQFF
CDR3 DNA: TGTGCCAGCAGTTACCTAGACAGGCGCGAGCAGTTCTTC

J gene: TRBJ2-5
D gene: TRBD1
clone size: -
V gene: TRBV11-2
CDR3 protein: CASSLTGTVQETQYF
CDR3 DNA: TGTGCCAGCAGCTTAACAGGGACAGTGCAAGAGACCCAGTACTTC

J gene: TRBJ2-7
D gene: -
clone size: -
V gene: TRBV24-1
CDR3 protein: CATSDFGRITYEQYF
CDR3 DNA: TGTGCCACCAGTGATTTTGGCAGGATTACCTACGAGCAGTACTTC

J gene: TRBJ2-3
D gene: -
clone size: -
V gene: TRBV20-1
CDR3 protein: CSADRGDTQYF
CDR3 DNA: TGCAGTGCTGACCGAGGCGATACGCAGTATTTT

J gene: TRBJ2-5
D gene: -
clone size: -
V gene: TRBV27
CDR3 protein: CASSKPGTIGQETQYF
CDR3 DNA: TGTGCCAGCAGTAAACCGGGTACGATAGGACAAGAGACCCAGTACTTC

J gene: TRBJ1-6
D gene: -
clone size: -
V gene: TRBV20-1
CDR3 protein: CSARDRNSPNSPLHF
CDR3 DNA: TGCAGTGCTAGAGATCGGAACAGCCCTAATTCACCCCTCCACTTT

J gene: TRBJ2-7
D gene: TRBD1
clone size: -
V gene: TRBV5-6
CDR3 protein: CASSSSGQGAHEQYF
CDR3 DNA: TGTGCCAGCAGCTCCTCGGGACAGGGGGCCCACGAGCAGTACTTC

J gene: TRBJ2-5
D gene: -
clone size: -
V gene: TRBV20-1
CDR3 protein: CSARSTANSGTQYF
CDR3 DNA: TGCAGTGCTAGAAGTACGGCAAACTCAGGGACCCAGTACTTC

J gene: TRBJ1-2
D gene: TRBD1
clone size: -
V gene: TRBV20-1
CDR3 protein: CSAPDRAANYGYTF
CDR3 DNA: TGCAGTGCACCGGACAGGGCCGCTAACTATGGCTACACCTTC

J gene: TRBJ2-1
D gene: TRBD2
clone size: -
V gene: TRBV18
CDR3 protein: CASSPRRLAGEEVNEQFF
CDR3 DNA: TGTGCCAGCTCACCACGACGACTAGCGGGAGAAGAAGTAAATGAGCAGTTCTTC

J gene: TRBJ1-1
D gene: -
clone size: -
V gene: TRBV18
CDR3 protein: CASSYRPGDTEAFF
CDR3 DNA: TGTGCCAGCTCGTACCGGCCCGGGGACACTGAAGCTTTCTTT

J gene: TRBJ1-2
D gene: TRBD1
clone size: once
V gene: TRBV5-1
CDR3 protein: CASRQQTGDTYGYTF
CDR3 DNA: TGCGCCAGCAGACAACAAACAGGGGACACCTATGGCTACACCTTC

J gene: TRBJ2-3
D gene: TRBD2
clone size: few
V gene: TRBV4-2
CDR3 protein: CASSTRTSGTDTQYF
CDR3 DNA: TGTGCCAGCAGCACCCGGACTAGCGGCACAGATACGCAGTATTTT

J gene: TRBJ2-2
D gene: -
clone size: -
V gene: TRBV29-1
CDR3 protein: CSVDSKNTGELFF
CDR3 DNA: TGCAGCGTTGATTCTAAGAACACCGGGGAGCTGTTTTTT

J gene: TRBJ2-6
D gene: -
clone size: -
V gene: TRBV20-1
CDR3 protein: CSAPTLGTFSGANVLTF
CDR3 DNA: TGCAGTGCCCCGACCCTGGGGACTTTCTCTGGGGCCAACGTCCTGACTTTC

J gene: TRBJ2-7
D gene: -
clone size: -
V gene: TRBV5-1
CDR3 protein: CASSFPGFPPTDF
CDR3 DNA: TGCGCCAGCAGCTTCCCCGGTTTCCCGCCCACGGACTTC

J gene: TRBJ2-3
D gene: -
clone size: -
V gene: TRBV6-1
CDR3 protein: CASSETAGIDTQYF
CDR3 DNA: TGTGCCAGCAGTGAAACTGCGGGGATCGATACGCAGTATTTT

J gene: TRBJ1-5
D gene: -
clone size: -
V gene: TRBV11-2
CDR3 protein: CASSWSGVGNQPQHF
CDR3 DNA: TGTGCCAGCAGCTGGTCCGGGGTCGGCAATCAGCCCCAGCATTTT

J gene: TRBJ1-5
D gene: TRBD1
clone size: -
V gene: TRBV29-1
CDR3 protein: CSVVDRDNQPQHF
CDR3 DNA: TGCAGCGTTGTCGACAGGGATAATCAGCCCCAGCATTTT

J gene: TRBJ1-2
D gene: TRBD1
clone size: -
V gene: TRBV30
CDR3 protein: CAWETGSWGYGYTF
CDR3 DNA: TGTGCCTGGGAGACAGGGAGCTGGGGCTATGGCTACACCTTC

J gene: TRBJ2-7
D gene: TRBD1
clone size: -
V gene: TRBV18
CDR3 protein: CASSPRDRGLTYEQYF
CDR3 DNA: TGTGCCAGCTCACCCCGGGACAGGGGTCTCACCTACGAGCAGTACTTC

J gene: TRBJ1-3
D gene: -
clone size: once
V gene: TRBV3-1
CDR3 protein: CASSQESQTNTIYF
CDR3 DNA: TGTGCCAGCAGCCAAGAAAGCCAGACAAACACCATATATTTT

J gene: TRBJ2-1
D gene: -
clone size: -
V gene: TRBV30
CDR3 protein: CAWSVGRTGIVSYNEQFF
CDR3 DNA: TGTGCCTGGAGTGTTGGACGAACCGGGATAGTATCCTACAATGAGCAGTTCTTC

J gene: TRBJ2-5
D gene: -
clone size: -
V gene: TRBV20-1
CDR3 protein: CSARDLQIGETQYF
CDR3 DNA: TGCAGTGCTAGAGATCTCCAGATTGGGGAGACCCAGTACTTC

J gene: TRBJ2-7
D gene: TRBD2
clone size: -
V gene: TRBV20-1
CDR3 protein: CSAETELARKQYF
CDR3 DNA: TGCAGTGCCGAAACAGAACTAGCGCGCAAGCAGTACTTC

J gene: TRBJ1-1
D gene: -
clone size: -
V gene: TRBV30
CDR3 protein: CAWSVRVGLNTEAFF
CDR3 DNA: TGTGCCTGGAGTGTGAGGGTCGGATTGAACACTGAAGCTTTCTTT

J gene: TRBJ2-7
D gene: -
clone size: -
V gene: TRBV20-1
CDR3 protein: CSAEIQSEQYF
CDR3 DNA: TGCAGTGCTGAGATCCAGAGCGAGCAGTACTTC

J gene: TRBJ2-5
D gene: -
clone size: -
V gene: TRBV6-2/TRBV6-3
CDR3 protein: CASAETQETQYF
CDR3 DNA: TGTGCCAGCGCAGAGACCCAAGAGACCCAGTACTTC

J gene: TRBJ2-7
D gene: -
clone size: -
V gene: TRBV2
CDR3 protein: CASSGDYEQYF
CDR3 DNA: TGTGCCAGCAGTGGGGACTACGAGCAGTACTTC

J gene: TRBJ1-1
D gene: -
clone size: -
V gene: TRBV29-1
CDR3 protein: CSVDIRSSAGWFSEAFF
CDR3 DNA: TGCAGCGTTGATATCAGATCGTCGGCAGGGTGGTTTTCTGAAGCTTTCTTT

J gene: TRBJ2-4
D gene: -
clone size: -
V gene: TRBV27
CDR3 protein: CASAPGQLAKNIQYF
CDR3 DNA: TGTGCCAGCGCGCCGGGACAATTAGCCAAAAACATTCAGTACTTC

J gene: TRBJ1-6
D gene: TRBD1
clone size: -
V gene: TRBV7-2
CDR3 protein: CASSLTTGSASPLHF
CDR3 DNA: TGTGCCAGCAGCTTGACGACAGGGTCTGCTTCACCCCTCCACTTT

J gene: TRBJ1-2
D gene: -
clone size: -
V gene: TRBV30
CDR3 protein: CAWRAGRNYGYTF
CDR3 DNA: TGTGCCTGGAGGGCCGGTAGGAACTATGGCTACACCTTC

J gene: TRBJ2-1
D gene: -
clone size: once
V gene: TRBV24-1
CDR3 protein: CATRDRNYNEQFF
CDR3 DNA: TGTGCCACCCGAGACAGAAACTACAATGAGCAGTTCTTC